Listed here are 27 T cell receptor beta chains from one sample, sequenced in a study of T cell clones after liver transplantation. Assay: immunoSEQ multiplex PCR; the TCRdb copy retains only in-frame clones and omits some. Of tens of thousands of clones listed, roughly nine tenths were seen once; the top ten hold approximately 2.5%. The material sequenced was CD4+ T cells from blood, taken before liver transplant. Receptor source: a human donor who received a liver transplant.

The chain uses TRBV28 and TRBJ2-3; D gene unclear. This CDR3 has 10 amino acids. Germline CDR1 MDHEN, CDR2 SYDVKM. V was trimmed by 3 bases and J by 6 bases, leaving 1 base between them. CDR3 residues: CASSLDTQYF. The CDR3 nucleotides read TGTGCCAGCAGTTTGGATACGCAGTATTTT. Based on the CDR3 plus reference TRBV28 and TRBJ2-3, the full variable domain is DVKVTQSSRYLVKRTGEKVFLECVQDMDHENMFWYRQDPGLGLRLIYFSYDVKMKEKGDIPEGYSVSREKKERFSLILESASTNQTSMYLCASSLDTQYFGPGTRLTVL.

This chain uses TRBV9 with TRBJ2-5; D unclear. CDR1 is SGDLS, CDR2 YYNGEE, per germline. The CDR3 has 17 residues. The V end lost 6 bases, the J end lost 4 bases, and 25 bases lay between the germline ends. The CDR3 DNA sequence: TGTGCCAGCATCAAATCGACTGGGATCCGCTCCCCAGAGACCCAGTACTTC. Translation: CASIKSTGIRSPETQYF.

This clone has just one count. This chain joins TRBV7-9 and TRBJ2-7; 13 positions match TRBD2. Germline CDR1 and CDR2: SEHNR and FQNEAQ (reference sequence). Trimming at V came to 3 bases and at J to 8 bases, leaving 10 bases not matched to a gene. The CDR3 contains 16 residues. The CDR3 DNA reads as TGTGCCAGCAGCTTGGGAGGGACTAGCGGGAACCTTAAGCAGTACTTC. Translating gives CASSLGGTSGNLKQYF.

Concerning this clone itself: The sample carries other DNA sequences with the same CDR3. The rearrangement joins TRBV5-1 to TRBJ2-1; D might be TRBD2 (6 bases). V lost 3 bases, J lost 9 bases, and 10 bases lay in between. Germline V gene lookup returns CDR1 SGHRS and CDR2 YFSETQ. This CDR3 comprises 12 residues. The CDR3 spells CASSSQGGEQFF. Here the CDR3 DNA reads TGCGCCAGCAGCTCCCAGGGAGGTGAGCAGTTCTTC.

The rearrangement joins TRBV30 to TRBJ1-5; weak D call: TRBD1 (6 bases). V was clipped by 2 bases and J by 3 bases, with 14 bases between them. The CDR3 sequence is 15 residues long. Germline V lookup: CDR1 GTSNPN, CDR2 SVGIG (reference sequence). CDR3 region: CAWSSPGATNQPQHF. The CDR3 DNA follows: TGTGCCTGGAGTTCCCCAGGGGCCACCAATCAGCCCCAGCATTTT.

In this sample, this clone turned up a few times. This rearrangement joins TRBV5-4 to TRBJ1-3; no reliable D call. The CDR3 is 15 amino acids. V was trimmed by 2 bases and J by 4 bases, leaving 13 bases between them. The germline V gene encodes CDR1 SGHNT and CDR2 YYREEE (reference sequence). The CDR3, as DNA: TGTGCCAGCAGCTTATCCGGCGTCCGGGGAAACACCATATATTTT. This translates into CASSLSGVRGNTIYF.

V is TRBV18 and J is TRBJ1-5, with 9 bases lining up with TRBD1. Trimming cost V 3 bases and J 0 bases; bases outside gene matches: 6. CDR1 KGHSH and CDR2 LQKENI come from the germline V gene. The CDR3 consists of 17 residues. The CDR3 loop is CASSPTGGINSNQPQHF. CDR3 sequence (DNA): TGTGCCAGCTCACCCACAGGGGGCATAAATAGCAATCAGCCCCAGCATTTT.

The V call is TRBV5-8, the J call TRBJ2-2; possible D gene TRBD2, 6 bases. The germline gives CDR1 SGHTS, CDR2 YDEGEE. V gave up 4 bases and J gave up 6 bases, with 19 bases separating them. This CDR3 spans 16 amino acids. The CDR3 nucleotides are TGTGCCAGCAGCCGGACCCTAGCGCCAGGAGCCGGGGAGCTGTTTTTT. Residues: CASSRTLAPGAGELFF.

V and J are TRBV29-1 and TRBJ2-3; D remains unclear. V was cut by 6 bases and J by 2 bases, with 18 bases left in between. This CDR3 is 15 amino acids long. The germline CDR1 and CDR2 sequences are SQVTM and ANQGSEA. CDR3 protein: CSVLDIQKITDTQYF. The CDR3 DNA sequence: TGCAGCGTCCTTGACATACAGAAAATCACAGATACGCAGTATTTT.

This clone was counted between two and nine times. The chain has TRBV28 and TRBJ2-7; a possible D gene is TRBD1 (5 bases). V lost 5 bases, J lost 3 bases, and 17 bases lay in between. The CDR3 has 15 residues. The germline V gene encodes CDR1 MDHEN and CDR2 SYDVKM. The CDR3: CASSPQFGRDYEQYF. CDR3 in DNA: TGTGCCAGCAGTCCCCAGTTCGGCAGGGACTACGAGCAGTACTTC.

The chain links TRBV5-6 to TRBJ1-5; D gene unclear. V shed 4 bases and J shed 5 bases, with 28 bases lying between them. In germline, CDR1 is SGHDT, CDR2 YYEEEE. This CDR3 is built from 19 residues. CDR3 sequence reads: CASSPDSCGFSNPYQPQHF. The CDR3 DNA sequence: TGTGCCAGCAGCCCGGATAGTTGTGGTTTTAGTAATCCCTATCAGCCCCAGCATTTT. Combining the CDR3 with reference TRBV5-6 and TRBJ1-5 gives the whole variable domain DAGVTQSPTHLIKTRGQQVTLRCSPKSGHDTVSWYQQALGQGPQFIFQYYEEEERQRGNFPDRFSGHQFPNYSSELNVNALLLGDSALYLCASSPDSCGFSNPYQPQHFGDGTRLSIL.

A single count supports this clone. V and J are TRBV25-1 and TRBJ1-2; 11 bases agree with TRBD1. CDR3 size: 15 residues. The V and J ends lost 3 bases and 8 bases, in that order; junction bases with no gene match: 8. The germline gives CDR1 MGHDK, CDR2 SYGVNS. CDR3 region: CASSDQGQGAEGYTF. CDR3 DNA sequence: TGTGCCAGCAGTGACCAAGGACAGGGGGCTGAGGGCTACACCTTC.

The count of this clone is one. This chain links TRBV5-1 with TRBJ2-7; weak D call: TRBD2 (6 bases). The CDR3 has 20 amino acids. V dropped 0 bases and J dropped 2 bases, with 27 bases sitting between them. CDR1 is SGHRS, CDR2 YFSETQ, per germline. The CDR3 here is CASSLARKADPSENPYEQYF. Written as DNA, the CDR3 is TGCGCCAGCAGCTTGGCCAGGAAAGCGGACCCTAGCGAAAATCCCTACGAGCAGTACTTC.

The chain joins TRBV7-2 to TRBJ1-1; the D is unclear. Germline V lookup: CDR1 SGHTA, CDR2 FQGNSA. The CDR3 contains 12 residues. Trimming removed 2 bases from V and 11 bases from J, with 12 bases in between. CDR3 bases: TGTGCCAGCAGCTTATTTAAGTTTGGGGCTTTCTTT. Translating gives CASSLFKFGAFF.

V usage is TRBV18 and J usage is TRBJ1-1; 8 nucleotides agree with TRBD1. J was trimmed by 4 bases and V by 6 bases; bases with no gene match: 10. The CDR3 is made up of 15 amino acids. Germline V CDR1 and CDR2: KGHSH, LQKENI. The CDR3 loop is CASSRGVGTGTEAFF. The CDR3 DNA follows: TGTGCCAGCTCGAGGGGCGTGGGGACAGGCACTGAAGCTTTCTTT.

J is TRBJ2-2 and V is TRBV19; 12 bases match TRBD2. The CDR3 extends over 15 amino acids. CDR1 is LNHDA and CDR2 is SQIVND in the germline V gene (reference sequence). The V segment lost 9 bases and the J segment 6 bases; nucleotides outside the gene matches: 8. The CDR3, as DNA: TGTGCCAGCTTCTCTAGCGGGAGGGCCTCCGGGGAGCTGTTTTTT. It is translated as CASFSSGRASGELFF.

CDR3 loop: CASSFRGRSLQETQYF. The CDR3 DNA sequence: TGTGCCAGCAGCTTTAGGGGCAGGAGCCTTCAAGAGACCCAGTACTTC. This sequence joins TRBV5-6 and TRBJ2-5; tentative D call: TRBD1 (5 bases). CDR1 is SGHDT, CDR2 YYEEEE, per germline. CDR3 length: 16 residues. Trimming removed 2 bases at V and 2 bases at J, with 16 bases between. Complete variable domain (other parts from reference TRBV5-6 and TRBJ2-5): DAGVTQSPTHLIKTRGQQVTLRCSPKSGHDTVSWYQQALGQGPQFIFQYYEEEERQRGNFPDRFSGHQFPNYSSELNVNALLLGDSALYLCASSFRGRSLQETQYFGPGTRLLVL.

This sequence joins TRBV28 and TRBJ2-5; D may be TRBD1 (6 bases). V was trimmed by 6 bases and J by 3 bases, leaving 17 bases between them. The CDR3 spans 15 residues. Germline CDR1 is MDHEN and CDR2 is SYDVKM. The CDR3 loop reads CASSPREGGKETQYF. Here the CDR3 DNA reads TGTGCCAGCAGCCCGAGGGAAGGGGGTAAAGAGACCCAGTACTTC.

The V call is TRBV6-5, the J call TRBJ2-5, with 7 nucleotides matching TRBD1. After removal of 4 bases from V and 1 base from J, the junction contained 6 bases not matched to a gene. There are 15 residues in the CDR3. Germline lookup yields CDR1 MNHEY and CDR2 SVGAGI. The CDR3 nucleotides are TGTGCCAGCAGTTCCGGAAACAGGGGCCAAGAGACCCAGTACTTC. Protein: CASSSGNRGQETQYF.

The table lists this clone with a few counts. The chain is built from TRBV15 and TRBJ1-2; D is unclear. Germline lookup yields CDR1 LNHNV and CDR2 YYDKDF (reference sequence). There are 15 residues in the CDR3. V lost 0 bases and J lost 2, with 10 bases in between. The CDR3 DNA is TGTGCCACCAGCAGAGAAGCACGAGGGAACTATGGCTACACCTTC. Translation: CATSREARGNYGYTF.

The rearrangement links TRBV5-1 to TRBJ1-5; D ambiguous. V was shortened by 0 bases and J by 3 bases, with 10 bases between the two germline ends. The germline CDR1 and CDR2 sequences are SGHRS and YFSETQ. The CDR3 has 15 residues. Here the CDR3 reads CASSLEWEHNQPQHF. As DNA, the CDR3 is TGCGCCAGCAGCTTGGAGTGGGAGCACAATCAGCCCCAGCATTTT.

The J gene is TRBJ2-1, the V gene TRBV10-1; 8 bases agree with TRBD1. Trimming at V came to 6 bases and at J to 8 bases, leaving 6 bases not matched to a gene. The CDR3 runs to 13 residues. Germline CDR1 reads WNHNN; CDR2 reads SYGVQD (reference sequence). The CDR3 DNA follows: TGCGCCAGCAGGCGGACAGGGAACGATGAGCAGTTCTTC. This sequence encodes CASRRTGNDEQFF.

This chain connects TRBV30 to TRBJ1-2; 9 bases are shared with TRBD1. Per the germline V gene, CDR1 is GTSNPN and CDR2 is SVGIG (reference sequence). The CDR3 runs to 14 residues. J was trimmed by 3 bases and V by 0 bases; bases with no gene match: 2. The CDR3 region is CAWSVQGAHYGYTF. The CDR3 DNA is TGTGCCTGGAGTGTACAGGGGGCTCACTATGGCTACACCTTC.

The chain combines TRBV11-3 with TRBJ2-7, with TRBD1 matching over 7 bases. Germline V lookup: CDR1 SGHNT, CDR2 YENEEA. J gave up 0 bases and V 5 bases, and 7 bases lay outside the gene matches. The CDR3 is 15 amino acids. CDR3 sequence reads: CASSGRDSYSYEQYF. The CDR3 coding sequence is TGTGCCAGCAGCGGCCGGGACAGTTACTCCTACGAGCAGTACTTC.

V usage is TRBV9 and J usage is TRBJ2-3; D remains ambiguous. Germline CDR1 reads SGDLS; CDR2 reads YYNGEE. This CDR3 region has 16 residues. With 0 bases removed from V and 0 bases from J, the gap between germline ends came to 11 bases. The CDR3 DNA sequence: TGTGCCAGCAGCGTAGTCGGCGCAGCTAGCACAGATACGCAGTATTTT. Translation: CASSVVGAASTDTQYF.

The chain couples TRBV29-1 to TRBJ1-2; D is possibly TRBD1 (5 bases). The CDR3 sequence is 14 residues long. Germline lookup yields CDR1 SQVTM and CDR2 ANQGSEA. V lost 8 bases, J lost 0 bases, and 16 bases lay in between. CDR3 coding DNA: TGCAGCTTTGGTGGGGGGGGAGCTAACTATGGCTACACCTTC. It translates to CSFGGGGANYGYTF.

This rearrangement joins TRBV15 to TRBJ2-5, with TRBD2 identical over 8 bases. TRBJ2-7 matches the DNA end more closely, so the J call is doubtful. The CDR3 runs 14 residues. Germline CDR1 is LNHNV and CDR2 is YYDKDF (reference sequence). CDR3 in amino acids: CATSRDLAGHEQYF. The CDR3 bases are TGTGCCACCAGCAGAGATCTAGCGGGTCACGAGCAGTACTTC.